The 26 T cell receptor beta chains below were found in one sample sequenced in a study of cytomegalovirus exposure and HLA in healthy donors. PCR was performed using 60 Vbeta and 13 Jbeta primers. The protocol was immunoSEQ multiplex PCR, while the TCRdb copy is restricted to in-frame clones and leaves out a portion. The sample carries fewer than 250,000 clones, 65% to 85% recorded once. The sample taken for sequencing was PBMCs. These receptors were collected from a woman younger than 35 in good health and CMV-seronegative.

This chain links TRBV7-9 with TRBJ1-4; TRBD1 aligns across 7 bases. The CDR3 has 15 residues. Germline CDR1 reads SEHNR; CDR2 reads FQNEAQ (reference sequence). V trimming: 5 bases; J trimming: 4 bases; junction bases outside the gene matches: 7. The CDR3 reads CASSTSGGINEKLFF. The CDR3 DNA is TGTGCCAGCAGCACATCAGGGGGGATTAATGAAAAACTGTTTTTT.

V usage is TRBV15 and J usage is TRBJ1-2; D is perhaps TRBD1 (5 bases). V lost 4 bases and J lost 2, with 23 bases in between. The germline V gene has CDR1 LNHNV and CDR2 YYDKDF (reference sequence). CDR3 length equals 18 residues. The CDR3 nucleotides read TGTGCCACCAGCAAGTCCGGGACTCAAAACATCCTGAACTATGGCTACACCTTC. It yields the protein CATSKSGTQNILNYGYTF.

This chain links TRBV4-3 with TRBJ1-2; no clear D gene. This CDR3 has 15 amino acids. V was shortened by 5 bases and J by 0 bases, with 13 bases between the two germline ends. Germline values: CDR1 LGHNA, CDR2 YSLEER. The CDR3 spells CASSSIAGANYGYTF. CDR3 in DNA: TGCGCCAGCAGCTCCATCGCGGGAGCTAACTATGGCTACACCTTC.

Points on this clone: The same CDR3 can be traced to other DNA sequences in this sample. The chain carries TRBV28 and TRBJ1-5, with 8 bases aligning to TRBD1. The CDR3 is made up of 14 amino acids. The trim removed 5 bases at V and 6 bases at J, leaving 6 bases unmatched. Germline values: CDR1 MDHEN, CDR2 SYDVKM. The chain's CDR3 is CASSLGQGRQPQHF. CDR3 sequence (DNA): TGTGCCAGCAGTCTCGGACAGGGACGTCAGCCCCAGCATTTT.

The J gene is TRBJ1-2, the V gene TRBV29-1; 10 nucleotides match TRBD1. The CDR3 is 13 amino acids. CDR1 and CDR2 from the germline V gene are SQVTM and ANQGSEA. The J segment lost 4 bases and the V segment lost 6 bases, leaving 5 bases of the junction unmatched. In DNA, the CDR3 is TGCAGCGTGCCGGGACAGGGGTCCTATGGCTACACCTTC. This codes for CSVPGQGSYGYTF.

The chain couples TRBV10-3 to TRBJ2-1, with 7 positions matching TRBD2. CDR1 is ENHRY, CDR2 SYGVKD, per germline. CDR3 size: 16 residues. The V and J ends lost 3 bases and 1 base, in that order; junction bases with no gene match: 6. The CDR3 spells CAISDREVQSYNEQFF. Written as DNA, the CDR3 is TGTGCCATCAGTGATCGGGAGGTCCAATCCTACAATGAGCAGTTCTTC.

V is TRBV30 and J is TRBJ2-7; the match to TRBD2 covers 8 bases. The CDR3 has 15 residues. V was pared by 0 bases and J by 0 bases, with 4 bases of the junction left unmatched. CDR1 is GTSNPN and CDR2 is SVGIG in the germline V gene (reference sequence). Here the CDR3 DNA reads TGTGCCTGGAGTGTAAGCGGGAGTACCTCCTACGAGCAGTACTTC. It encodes CAWSVSGSTSYEQYF. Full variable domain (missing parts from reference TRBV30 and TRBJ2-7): SQTIHQWPATLVQPVGSPLSLECTVEGTSNPNLYWYRQAAGRGLQLLFYSVGIGQISSEVPQNLSASRPQDRQFILSSKKLLLSDSGFYLCAWSVSGSTSYEQYFGPGTRLTVT.

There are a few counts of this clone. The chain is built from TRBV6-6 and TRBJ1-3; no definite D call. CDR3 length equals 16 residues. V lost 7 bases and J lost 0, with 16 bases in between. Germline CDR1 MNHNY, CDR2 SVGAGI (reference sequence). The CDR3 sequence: CASTNAWESSGNTIYF. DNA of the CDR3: TGTGCCAGCACTAACGCATGGGAGTCCTCTGGAAACACCATATATTTT.

The CDR3 sequence: CASSLGFAGGTYEQYF. The CDR3 DNA reads as TGTGCCAGCAGCTTAGGCTTCGCGGGGGGTACCTACGAGCAGTACTTC. V is TRBV7-9 and J is TRBJ2-7, with 8 bases that match TRBD2. Germline CDR1 and CDR2: SEHNR and FQNEAQ (reference sequence). The CDR3 sequence is 16 residues long. The V segment lost 1 base and the J segment 2 bases; nucleotides outside the gene matches: 7.

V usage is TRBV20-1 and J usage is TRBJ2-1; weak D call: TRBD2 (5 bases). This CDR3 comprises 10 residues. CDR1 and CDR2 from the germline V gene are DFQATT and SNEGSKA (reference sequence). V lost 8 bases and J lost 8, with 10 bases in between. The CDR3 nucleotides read TGCAGTTTACTAGGCCATGAGCAGTTCTTC. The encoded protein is CSLLGHEQFF.

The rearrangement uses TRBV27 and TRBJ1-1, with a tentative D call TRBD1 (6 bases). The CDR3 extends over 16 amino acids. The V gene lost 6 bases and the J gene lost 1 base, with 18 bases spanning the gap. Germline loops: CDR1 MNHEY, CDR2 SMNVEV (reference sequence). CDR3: CASRSRGGVQNTEAFF. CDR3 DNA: TGTGCCAGCAGGTCGAGGGGGGGGGTACAGAACACTGAAGCTTTCTTT.

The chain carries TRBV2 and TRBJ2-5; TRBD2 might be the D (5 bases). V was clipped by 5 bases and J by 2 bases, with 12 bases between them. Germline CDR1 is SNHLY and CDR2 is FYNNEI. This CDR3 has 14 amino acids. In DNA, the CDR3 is TGTGCCAGCAGTCCTCTAGCTCTTCAAGAGACCCAGTACTTC. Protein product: CASSPLALQETQYF.

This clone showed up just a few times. For the CDR3, the DNA is TGTGCCAGCAGTGCTACCGACAGTTATTGGAGCAATCAGCCCCAGCATTTT. Amino acid sequence: CASSATDSYWSNQPQHF. The genes are TRBV2 and TRBJ1-5; weak D call: TRBD1 (5 bases). The CDR3 sequence is 17 residues long. Germline V gene sequence: CDR1 SNHLY, CDR2 FYNNEI. The germline V and J ends were trimmed by 4 bases and 1 base, with 17 bases remaining between them. The whole variable domain, remainder taken from reference TRBV2 and TRBJ1-5, is EPEVTQTPSHQVTQMGQEVILRCVPISNHLYFYWYRQILGQKVEFLVSFYNNEISEKSEIFDDQFSVERPDGSNFTLKIRSTKLEDSAMYFCASSATDSYWSNQPQHFGDGTRLSIL.

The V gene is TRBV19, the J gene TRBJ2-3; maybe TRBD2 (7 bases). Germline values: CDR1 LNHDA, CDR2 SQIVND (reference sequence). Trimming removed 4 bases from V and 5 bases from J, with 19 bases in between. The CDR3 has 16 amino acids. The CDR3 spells CASSTQRRGAEDTQYF. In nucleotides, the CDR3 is TGTGCCAGTAGTACCCAGCGACGGGGGGCCGAAGATACGCAGTATTTT. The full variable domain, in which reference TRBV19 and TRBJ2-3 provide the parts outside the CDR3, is DGGITQSPKYLFRKEGQNVTLSCEQNLNHDAMYWYRQDPGQGLRLIYYSQIVNDFQKGDIAEGYSVSREKKESFPLTVTSAQKNPTAFYLCASSTQRRGAEDTQYFGPGTRLTVL.

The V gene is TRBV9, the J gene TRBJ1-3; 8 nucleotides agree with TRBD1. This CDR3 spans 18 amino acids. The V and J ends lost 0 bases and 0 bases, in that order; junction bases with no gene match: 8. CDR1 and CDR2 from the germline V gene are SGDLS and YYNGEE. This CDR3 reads CASSVGLGQDSSGNTIYF. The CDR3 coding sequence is TGTGCCAGCAGCGTAGGGCTGGGACAGGACAGCTCTGGAAACACCATATATTTT.

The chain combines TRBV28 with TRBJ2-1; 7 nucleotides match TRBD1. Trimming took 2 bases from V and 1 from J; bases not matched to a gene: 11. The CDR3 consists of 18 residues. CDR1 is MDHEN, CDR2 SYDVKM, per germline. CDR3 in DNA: TGTGCCAGCAGTTTAAGGGCCCGGCAGGGGGTATCCTACAATGAGCAGTTCTTC. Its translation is CASSLRARQGVSYNEQFF.

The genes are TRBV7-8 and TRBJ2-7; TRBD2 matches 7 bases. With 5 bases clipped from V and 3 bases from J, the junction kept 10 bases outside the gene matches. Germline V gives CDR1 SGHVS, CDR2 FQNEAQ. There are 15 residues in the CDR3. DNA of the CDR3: TGTGCCAGCAGCCCCGGGGGGTTGAGGGGCTACGAGCAGTACTTC. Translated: CASSPGGLRGYEQYF.

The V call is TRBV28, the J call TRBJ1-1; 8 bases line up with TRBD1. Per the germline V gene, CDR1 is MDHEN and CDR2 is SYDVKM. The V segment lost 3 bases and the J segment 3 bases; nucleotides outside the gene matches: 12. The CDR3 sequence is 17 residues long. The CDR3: CASSFATDRARDTEAFF. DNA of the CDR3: TGTGCCAGCAGTTTCGCTACGGACAGGGCGAGGGACACTGAAGCTTTCTTT. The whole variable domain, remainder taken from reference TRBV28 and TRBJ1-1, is DVKVTQSSRYLVKRTGEKVFLECVQDMDHENMFWYRQDPGLGLRLIYFSYDVKMKEKGDIPEGYSVSREKKERFSLILESASTNQTSMYLCASSFATDRARDTEAFFGQGTRLTVV.

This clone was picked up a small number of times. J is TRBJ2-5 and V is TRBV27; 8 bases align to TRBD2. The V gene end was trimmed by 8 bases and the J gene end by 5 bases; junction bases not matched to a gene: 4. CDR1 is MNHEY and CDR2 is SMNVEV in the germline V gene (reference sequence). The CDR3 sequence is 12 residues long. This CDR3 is CASVGGGETQYF. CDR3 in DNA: TGTGCCAGCGTCGGCGGGGGGGAGACCCAGTACTTC.

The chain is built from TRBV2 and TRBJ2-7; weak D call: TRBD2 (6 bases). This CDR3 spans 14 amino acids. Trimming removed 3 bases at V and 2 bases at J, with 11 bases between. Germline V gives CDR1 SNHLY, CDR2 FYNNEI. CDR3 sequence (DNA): TGTGCCAGCAGTGATGGACTAATCCCCTACGAGCAGTACTTC. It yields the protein CASSDGLIPYEQYF.

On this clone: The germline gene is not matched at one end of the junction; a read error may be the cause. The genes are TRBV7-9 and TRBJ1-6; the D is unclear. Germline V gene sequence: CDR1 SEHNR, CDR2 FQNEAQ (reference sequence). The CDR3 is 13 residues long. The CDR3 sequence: CSSSLPGNSPLHF. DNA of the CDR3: TGTTCCAGCAGCTTACCGGGAAATTCACCCCTCCACTTT.

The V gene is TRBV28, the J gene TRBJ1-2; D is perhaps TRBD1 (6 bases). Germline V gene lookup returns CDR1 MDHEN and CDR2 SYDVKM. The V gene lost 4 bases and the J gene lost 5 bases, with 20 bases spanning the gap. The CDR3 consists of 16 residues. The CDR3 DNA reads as TGTGCCAGCAGTTCGATTATTGGAGAGGGGGTGTATGGCTACACCTTC. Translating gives CASSSIIGEGVYGYTF.

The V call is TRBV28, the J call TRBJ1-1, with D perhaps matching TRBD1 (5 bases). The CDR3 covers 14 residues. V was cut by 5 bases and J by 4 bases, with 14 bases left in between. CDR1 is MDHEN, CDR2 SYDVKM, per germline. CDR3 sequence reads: CASSRDGGSTEAFF. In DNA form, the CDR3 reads TGTGCCAGCAGTCGGGACGGAGGGAGCACTGAAGCTTTCTTT.

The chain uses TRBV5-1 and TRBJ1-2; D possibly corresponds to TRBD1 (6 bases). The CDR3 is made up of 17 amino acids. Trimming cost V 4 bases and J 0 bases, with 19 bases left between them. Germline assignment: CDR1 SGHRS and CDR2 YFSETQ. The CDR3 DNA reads TGCGCCAGCAGCATCACGGGGACAACCCGTTCTAACTATGGCTACACCTTC. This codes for CASSITGTTRSNYGYTF. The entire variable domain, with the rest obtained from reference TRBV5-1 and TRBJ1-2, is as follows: KAGVTQTPRYLIKTRGQQVTLSCSPISGHRSVSWYQQTPGQGLQFLFEYFSETQRNKGNFPGRFSGRQFSNSRSEMNVSTLELGDSALYLCASSITGTTRSNYGYTFGSGTRLTVV.

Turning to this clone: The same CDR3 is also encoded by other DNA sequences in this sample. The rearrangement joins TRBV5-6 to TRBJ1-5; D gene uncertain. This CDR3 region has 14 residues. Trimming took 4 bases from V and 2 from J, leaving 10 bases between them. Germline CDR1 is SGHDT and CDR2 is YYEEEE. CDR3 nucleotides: TGTGCCAGCAGCCTTGGTACGGGCAATCAGCCCCAGCATTTT. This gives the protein CASSLGTGNQPQHF.

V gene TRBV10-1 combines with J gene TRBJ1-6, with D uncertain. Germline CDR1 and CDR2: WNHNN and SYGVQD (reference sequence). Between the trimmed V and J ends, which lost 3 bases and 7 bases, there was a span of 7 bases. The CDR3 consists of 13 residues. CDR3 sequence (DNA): TGCGCCAGCAGTGATATCGGGAATTCACCCCTCCACTTT. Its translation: CASSDIGNSPLHF.